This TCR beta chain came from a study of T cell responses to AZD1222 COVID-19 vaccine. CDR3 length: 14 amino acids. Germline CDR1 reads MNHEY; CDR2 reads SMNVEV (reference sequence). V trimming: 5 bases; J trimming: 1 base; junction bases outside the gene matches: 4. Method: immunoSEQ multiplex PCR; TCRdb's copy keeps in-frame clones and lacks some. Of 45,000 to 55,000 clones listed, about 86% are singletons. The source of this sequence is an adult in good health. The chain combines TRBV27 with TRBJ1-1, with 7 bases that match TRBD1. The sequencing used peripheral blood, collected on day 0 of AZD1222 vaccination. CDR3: CASSRYRGNTEAFF. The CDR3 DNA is TGTGCCAGCAGTCGCTACAGGGGGAACACTGAAGCTTTCTTT.